This T cell receptor beta chain was obtained from a study of response to subunit inactivated influenza vaccine. Study outcomes and limitations: T cells newly recruited by each seasonal influenza vaccination are few, the authors suggested.

This clonotype was detected only a few times. Its antigen is unidentified. Trimming shortened V by 5 bases and J by 11 bases, and 21 bases separated the two germline ends. Germline V gene lookup returns CDR1 DFQATT and CDR2 SNEGSKA (reference sequence). CDR3 length: 13 residues. TCRdb analysed the RT-PCR reads with MiXCR anew, one entry per CDR3 protein. In the table there are under 800,000 distinct CDR3 sequences, around 13% of which are singletons. The clonotype was recovered from a man aged 45 to 65 who received an inactivated influenza vaccine. The chain carries TRBV20-1 and TRBJ1-1, with D uncertain. Material: PBMCs from blood, obtained 14 days before vaccination. The CDR3 region has the DNA TGCAGTGCTGTACACCTTTCCGAGGCGGGGGCTTTCTTT. Protein: CSAVHLSEAGAFF.